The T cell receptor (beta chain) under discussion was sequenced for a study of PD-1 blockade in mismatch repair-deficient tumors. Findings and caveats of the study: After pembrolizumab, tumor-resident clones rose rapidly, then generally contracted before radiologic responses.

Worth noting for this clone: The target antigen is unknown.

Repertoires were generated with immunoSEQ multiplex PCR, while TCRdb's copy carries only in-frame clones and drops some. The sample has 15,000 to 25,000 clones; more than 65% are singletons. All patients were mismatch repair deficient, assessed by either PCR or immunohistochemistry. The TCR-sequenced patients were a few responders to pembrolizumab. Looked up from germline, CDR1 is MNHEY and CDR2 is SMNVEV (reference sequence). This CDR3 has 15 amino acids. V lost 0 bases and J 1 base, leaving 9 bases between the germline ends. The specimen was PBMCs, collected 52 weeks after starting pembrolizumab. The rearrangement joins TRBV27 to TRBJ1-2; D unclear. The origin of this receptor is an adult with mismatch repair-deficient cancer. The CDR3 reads CASSLSRAGNYGYTF. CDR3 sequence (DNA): TGTGCCAGCAGTTTATCCCGGGCGGGTAACTATGGCTACACCTTC.